This is a list of T cell receptor beta chains from one sample in a study of human T cells and chemical hapten exposure. TCRdb used MiXCR to reprocess the 5' RACE reads, holding one entry per CDR3 protein. The sample includes 110,000 or so distinct CDR3 sequences, 19% seen only once; the top ten take roughly 3.1%. Every receptor here comes from a human donor in good health. Each CDR3 is given with its conserved first and last residue. The order of the fields is J gene, V gene, clone size, D gene, CDR3 DNA, CDR3 protein. The D gene is left open where the match is weak. Not every row has a clone size; where given, it reads once, few, many or a size class.

J gene: TRBJ1-5
V gene: TRBV5-1
clone size: NA
D gene: NA
CDR3 DNA: TGCGCCAGCAGCCGTGTTCCCGACAATCAGCCCCAGCATTTT
CDR3 protein: CASSRVPDNQPQHF

J gene: TRBJ2-2
V gene: TRBV7-9
clone size: few
D gene: TRBD1
CDR3 DNA: TGTGCCAGCAGCTTTACTCCCGGGACAGGGGACACCGGGGAGCTGTTTTTT
CDR3 protein: CASSFTPGTGDTGELFF

J gene: TRBJ2-7
V gene: TRBV16
clone size: NA
D gene: NA
CDR3 DNA: TGTGCCAGCAGCCAAGGCCCGGGGGTAGGGTCCTACGAGCAGTACTTC
CDR3 protein: CASSQGPGVGSYEQYF

J gene: TRBJ2-1
V gene: TRBV11-2
clone size: NA
D gene: NA
CDR3 DNA: TGTGCCACCAAATTGGACCCGTGGGGGAATGAGCAGTTCTTC
CDR3 protein: CATKLDPWGNEQFF

J gene: TRBJ2-3
V gene: TRBV9
clone size: NA
D gene: NA
CDR3 DNA: TGTGCCAGCAGCGCTACTAGATTTGGTCTAGGGACAGATACGCAGTATTTT
CDR3 protein: CASSATRFGLGTDTQYF

J gene: TRBJ1-6
V gene: TRBV27
clone size: few
D gene: NA
CDR3 DNA: TGTGCCAGCAGTAAGGGTCTTTGGACACCCCTCCACTTT
CDR3 protein: CASSKGLWTPLHF

J gene: TRBJ1-1
V gene: TRBV6-6
clone size: NA
D gene: NA
CDR3 DNA: TGTGCCAGCAGTCATCAGGGGCCGGGGACTGAAGCTTTCTTT
CDR3 protein: CASSHQGPGTEAFF

J gene: TRBJ2-4
V gene: TRBV18
clone size: NA
D gene: NA
CDR3 DNA: TGTGCCAGCTCACCACCGGACAAAAACATTCAGTACTTC
CDR3 protein: CASSPPDKNIQYF

J gene: TRBJ2-1
V gene: TRBV13
clone size: few
D gene: TRBD2
CDR3 DNA: TGTGCCAGCAGTTTTACATCGGGAGGCAATGAGCAGTTCTTC
CDR3 protein: CASSFTSGGNEQFF

J gene: TRBJ2-1
V gene: TRBV6-6
clone size: NA
D gene: NA
CDR3 DNA: TGTGCCAGCGAGGGTTCTAGCTCCTACAATGAGCAGTTCTTC
CDR3 protein: CASEGSSSYNEQFF

J gene: TRBJ2-7
V gene: TRBV28
clone size: many
D gene: TRBD1
CDR3 DNA: TGTGCCAGCAGAAGTACAGGGGTTCGGCACGAGCAGTACTTC
CDR3 protein: CASRSTGVRHEQYF

J gene: TRBJ1-2
V gene: TRBV12-3/TRBV12-4
clone size: many
D gene: NA
CDR3 DNA: TGTGCCAGCAGTCACCGACGGGGGGCCTACTATGGCTACACCTTC
CDR3 protein: CASSHRRGAYYGYTF

J gene: TRBJ2-6
V gene: TRBV6-2/TRBV6-3
clone size: NA
D gene: NA
CDR3 DNA: TGTGCCAGCAGTTACCAACGACAGGTCCCTGGGGCCAACGTCCTGACTTTC
CDR3 protein: CASSYQRQVPGANVLTF

J gene: TRBJ2-6
V gene: TRBV5-5
clone size: NA
D gene: NA
CDR3 DNA: TGTGCCAGCAGCCCCCGGGACCAACGTACTGGGGCCAACGTCCTGACTTTC
CDR3 protein: CASSPRDQRTGANVLTF

J gene: TRBJ2-2
V gene: TRBV11-1
clone size: few
D gene: TRBD1
CDR3 DNA: TGTGCCAGCAGCTTAATCATGAGGACAGGATGGAACACCGGGGAGCTGTTTTTT
CDR3 protein: CASSLIMRTGWNTGELFF

J gene: TRBJ1-6
V gene: TRBV6-5
clone size: NA
D gene: TRBD1
CDR3 DNA: TGTGCCAGCAGACAGGGGAGCTCCTATAATTCACCCCTCCACTTT
CDR3 protein: CASRQGSSYNSPLHF

J gene: TRBJ2-1
V gene: TRBV20-1
clone size: many
D gene: NA
CDR3 DNA: TGCAGTGCTACCCCTAGGGATGAGCAGTTCTTC
CDR3 protein: CSATPRDEQFF

J gene: TRBJ1-2
V gene: TRBV12-3/TRBV12-4
clone size: NA
D gene: NA
CDR3 DNA: TGTGCCAGCAGCCCACACCGTGGGGGCTACACCTTC
CDR3 protein: CASSPHRGGYTF

J gene: TRBJ2-5
V gene: TRBV9
clone size: NA
D gene: NA
CDR3 DNA: TGTGCCAGCAGCGCGCCCCTGGCGGGTAGCCAAGAGACCCAGTACTTC
CDR3 protein: CASSAPLAGSQETQYF

J gene: TRBJ2-1
V gene: TRBV9
clone size: few
D gene: TRBD2
CDR3 DNA: TGTGCCAGCAGCTCACGTGGTAGCGGGAGTTCCTACAATGAGCAGTTCTTC
CDR3 protein: CASSSRGSGSSYNEQFF

J gene: TRBJ2-3
V gene: TRBV5-1
clone size: few
D gene: NA
CDR3 DNA: TGCGCCAGCAGCCCGGACTTCTCAGATACGCAGTATTTT
CDR3 protein: CASSPDFSDTQYF

J gene: TRBJ2-7
V gene: TRBV5-4
clone size: few
D gene: NA
CDR3 DNA: TGTGCCAGCAGCTTGGGGGTCTACGAGCAGTACTTC
CDR3 protein: CASSLGVYEQYF

J gene: TRBJ2-5
V gene: TRBV5-5
clone size: once
D gene: TRBD2
CDR3 DNA: TGTGCCAGCAGCGTCGGTGGCGGGGGAATGGAGACCCAGTACTTC
CDR3 protein: CASSVGGGGMETQYF

J gene: TRBJ2-2
V gene: TRBV5-8
clone size: NA
D gene: NA
CDR3 DNA: TGTGCCAGCAGCAAAGTACAGGGCTCTTTCACCGGGGAGCTGTTTTTT
CDR3 protein: CASSKVQGSFTGELFF

J gene: TRBJ2-2
V gene: TRBV3-1
clone size: NA
D gene: TRBD1
CDR3 DNA: TGTGCCAGCAGCCCTAGGGGACAGGGCAACACCGGGGAGCTGTTTTTT
CDR3 protein: CASSPRGQGNTGELFF

J gene: TRBJ2-3
V gene: TRBV6-5
clone size: few
D gene: NA
CDR3 DNA: TGTGCCAGCAGTTACTCGAGTACCGGGACCCCCCTAGATACGCAGTATTTT
CDR3 protein: CASSYSSTGTPLDTQYF

J gene: TRBJ1-1
V gene: TRBV6-1
clone size: NA
D gene: NA
CDR3 DNA: TGTGCCAGCAGTGCAACAGCGTGCACTGAAGCTTTCTTT
CDR3 protein: CASSATACTEAFF

J gene: TRBJ1-1
V gene: TRBV6-5
clone size: NA
D gene: TRBD1
CDR3 DNA: TGTGCCAGCAGCCCAGGGGGAGGGGCTGAAGCTTTCTTT
CDR3 protein: CASSPGGGAEAFF

J gene: TRBJ2-7
V gene: TRBV5-6
clone size: NA
D gene: NA
CDR3 DNA: TGTGCCAGCAGCTTTGAGGGGCAGGGTAGCTACGAGCAGTACTTC
CDR3 protein: CASSFEGQGSYEQYF

J gene: TRBJ1-3
V gene: TRBV4-2
clone size: NA
D gene: NA
CDR3 DNA: TGTGCCAGCAGCCGCGGGGTGTTCGACCGGCTAAGCTCTGGAAACACCATATATTTT
CDR3 protein: CASSRGVFDRLSSGNTIYF

J gene: TRBJ2-7
V gene: TRBV28
clone size: NA
D gene: NA
CDR3 DNA: TGTGCCAGCAGCCCTTGGGGAACAACCAGCTCCTACGAGCAGTACTTC
CDR3 protein: CASSPWGTTSSYEQYF

J gene: TRBJ1-3
V gene: TRBV6-5
clone size: NA
D gene: TRBD1
CDR3 DNA: TGTGCCAGCAGTAGAGCCACAGGGGGCACTGGAAACACCATATATTTT
CDR3 protein: CASSRATGGTGNTIYF

J gene: TRBJ2-7
V gene: TRBV28
clone size: NA
D gene: TRBD2
CDR3 DNA: TGTGCCAGCAGTTTTTTGGCGGGAGGGGGGGAGCAGTACTTC
CDR3 protein: CASSFLAGGGEQYF

J gene: TRBJ2-3
V gene: TRBV28
clone size: NA
D gene: NA
CDR3 DNA: TGTGCCAGCAGTTTAATCTCGGCGGCTAAAACGCAGTATTTT
CDR3 protein: CASSLISAAKTQYF

J gene: TRBJ2-6
V gene: TRBV20-1
clone size: many
D gene: NA
CDR3 DNA: TGCAGTGCTGACATAGGCAGTCCCGGGGCCAACGTCCTGACTTTC
CDR3 protein: CSADIGSPGANVLTF

J gene: TRBJ2-7
V gene: TRBV20-1
clone size: once
D gene: TRBD2
CDR3 DNA: TGCAGTGCTATTCCTAGCGGGGTCTACGAGCAGTACTTC
CDR3 protein: CSAIPSGVYEQYF

J gene: TRBJ2-2
V gene: TRBV29-1
clone size: NA
D gene: TRBD2
CDR3 DNA: TGCAGCGTTGAGTCTAGCGGGAACACCGGGGAGCTGTTTTTT
CDR3 protein: CSVESSGNTGELFF

J gene: TRBJ2-6
V gene: TRBV7-9
clone size: few
D gene: NA
CDR3 DNA: TGTGCCAGCAGCCTCTGGAGGCAAGGGGCCAACGTCCTGACTTTC
CDR3 protein: CASSLWRQGANVLTF